This passage covers 20 T cell receptor beta chains from one sample sequenced in a study of CD4 T cells in relation to SARS-CoV-2 and coronaviruses. The protocol was immunoSEQ multiplex PCR, while the TCRdb copy is restricted to in-frame clones and leaves out a portion. The table records about 54,000 clones, approximately 90% of them present only once. The material sequenced was naive CD4+ T cells from PBMCs. Subset denoted: naive CD4+ T cells isolated by negative enrichment. The receptors were gathered from an adult with COVID-19.

The chain is built from TRBV9 and TRBJ2-3; no clear D gene. CDR1 and CDR2 from the germline V gene are SGDLS and YYNGEE. The V gene lost 0 bases and the J gene lost 0 bases, with 8 bases spanning the gap. The CDR3 consists of 15 residues. The CDR3 sequence is CASSVVDSSTDTQYF. CDR3 in DNA: TGTGCCAGCAGCGTAGTGGATTCTAGCACAGATACGCAGTATTTT.

In DNA form, the CDR3 reads TGTGCCAGCAGCTTAATGCAGGGGGCCGGGGGCGGGGAGCTGTTTTTT. This gives the protein CASSLMQGAGGGELFF. The V call is TRBV7-2, the J call TRBJ2-2, with 8 bases fitting TRBD1. Germline trimming cut 2 bases from V and 7 bases from J; bases unmatched to any gene: 9. The CDR3 length is 16 residues. The germline V gene encodes CDR1 SGHTA and CDR2 FQGNSA.

The V gene is TRBV2, the J gene TRBJ1-1; TRBD1 agrees at 12 bases. Germline V gives CDR1 SNHLY, CDR2 FYNNEI. V lost 8 bases, J lost 10 bases, and 5 bases stayed unmatched. The CDR3 is made up of 12 amino acids. The CDR3 DNA follows: TGTGCCAGCCGGGACAGGGGGCCTCTAGCTTTCTTT. Translated, it gives CASRDRGPLAFF. Supplemented by reference TRBV2 and TRBJ1-1, the full variable domain reads EPEVTQTPSHQVTQMGQEVILRCVPISNHLYFYWYRQILGQKVEFLVSFYNNEISEKSEIFDDQFSVERPDGSNFTLKIRSTKLEDSAMYFCASRDRGPLAFFGQGTRLTVV.

The chain combines TRBV7-8 with TRBJ2-1; 11 positions match TRBD2. The CDR3 has 18 residues. J gave up 2 bases and V 0 bases, and 6 bases lay outside the gene matches. The V gene's germline CDR1 is SGHVS and CDR2 FQNEAQ. CDR3 coding DNA: TGTGCCAGCAGCTTAGCGACTAGCGGGAATAGGGCCTACAATGAGCAGTTCTTC. Translated, it gives CASSLATSGNRAYNEQFF.

CDR3: CASSFRLTSGRAYEQFF. DNA of the CDR3: TGTGCCAGCAGCTTCCGGCTGACTAGCGGGAGGGCCTATGAGCAGTTCTTC. This chain links TRBV5-4 with TRBJ2-1; 14 bases agree with TRBD2. The CDR3 totals 17 residues. Germline assignment: CDR1 SGHNT and CDR2 YYREEE (reference sequence). Losses at the gene ends were 2 bases for V and 8 bases for J; bases not matched to a gene: 9.

CDR3 coding DNA: TGTGCCAGTAGTGTTACCGGGACTAGCGTTTCCAAAAACATTCAGTACTTC. Protein sequence: CASSVTGTSVSKNIQYF. The V gene is TRBV19, the J gene TRBJ2-4, with 10 bases matching TRBD2. There are 17 residues in the CDR3. The V segment lost 5 bases and the J segment 2 bases; nucleotides outside the gene matches: 9. From germline, CDR1 is LNHDA and CDR2 SQIVND (reference sequence).

Turning to this clone: Germline and junction disagree at one end, which may indicate a read error. The chain couples TRBV28 to TRBJ2-2; TRBD2 matches 11 bases. Per the germline V gene, CDR1 is MDHEN and CDR2 is SYDVKM. CDR3 length: 18 amino acids. In nucleotides, the CDR3 is TGTGCCAGCAGTTTACCCCACAGACTAGCGGGGAACGCCGGGGAGCTGTTTTTT. Encoded protein: CASSLPHRLAGNAGELFF.

The gene calls are TRBV11-2 and TRBJ2-1; unclear D gene. Germline V gene lookup returns CDR1 SGHAT and CDR2 FQNNGV. The CDR3 contains 13 residues. The V and J ends lost 1 base and 9 bases respectively, with 10 bases between them. The CDR3 here is CASSLAMGGEQFF. For the CDR3, the DNA is TGTGCCAGCAGCTTAGCTATGGGCGGTGAGCAGTTCTTC.

The CDR3 loop reads CASSPTGEQPQHF. In DNA form, the CDR3 reads TGTGCCAGCAGCCCTACAGGGGAACAGCCCCAGCATTTT. V usage is TRBV7-9 and J usage is TRBJ1-5, with 7 nucleotides matching TRBD1. The V gene's germline CDR1 is SEHNR and CDR2 FQNEAQ (reference sequence). The CDR3 extends over 13 amino acids. V dropped 5 bases and J dropped 7; count of bases not matched to a gene: 5. The full variable domain, in which reference TRBV7-9 and TRBJ1-5 provide the parts outside the CDR3, is DTGVSQNPRHKITKRGQNVTFRCDPISEHNRLYWYRQTLGQGPEFLTYFQNEAQLEKSRLLSDRFSAERPKGSFSTLEIQRTEQGDSAMYLCASSPTGEQPQHFGDGTRLSIL.

J is TRBJ2-1 and V is TRBV28; D is unclear. Germline CDR1 and CDR2: MDHEN and SYDVKM. CDR3 length equals 13 residues. V lost 7 bases to trimming and J lost 9 bases, with 16 bases between them. CDR3 residues: CASKGVSKGEQFF. As DNA, the CDR3 is TGTGCCAGCAAAGGAGTTTCTAAGGGTGAGCAGTTCTTC.

The chain has TRBV6-2 or TRBV6-3 and TRBJ2-3, with TRBD2 matching 10 bases. This CDR3 spans 17 amino acids. V lost 4 bases and J lost 2; bases outside the gene matches: 9. CDR1 MNHEY and CDR2 SVGEGT come from the germline V gene. DNA for the CDR3: TGTGCCAGCAGTTGGACCTTACTAGCGGGGAACACAGATACGCAGTATTTT. Protein product: CASSWTLLAGNTDTQYF.

The V call is TRBV10-1, the J call TRBJ1-6; D is unclear. Trimming cost V 8 bases and J 6 bases, with 17 bases left between them. The germline V gene has CDR1 WNHNN and CDR2 SYGVQD (reference sequence). The CDR3 is 15 amino acids. The CDR3 region has the DNA TGCGCCAGCCTAAGCGTTTCGCCTCTTAATTCACCCCTCCACTTT. As protein: CASLSVSPLNSPLHF.

This rearrangement joins TRBV7-8 to TRBJ2-3; 8 bases map to TRBD2. The CDR3 has 16 amino acids. CDR1 and CDR2 (germline): SGHVS, FQNEAQ. The ends lost 5 bases at V and 7 bases at J; junction bases unmatched: 14. This CDR3 is CASSPWGSGSRNTQYF. The DNA for the CDR3 is TGTGCCAGCAGCCCCTGGGGGAGCGGGAGTAGGAATACGCAGTATTTT.

V is TRBV28 and J is TRBJ2-1; 10 bases agree with TRBD2. The CDR3 has 16 residues. V lost 7 bases to trimming and J lost 3 bases; unmatched junction nucleotides: 9. Per germline, CDR1 MDHEN and CDR2 SYDVKM. DNA for the CDR3: TGTGCCAGCACCCCAGCTACTAGCGGGAACTACAATGAGCAGTTCTTC. Encoded protein: CASTPATSGNYNEQFF.

The chain links TRBV10-3 to TRBJ2-6, with D unclear. The CDR3 sequence is 15 residues long. CDR1 and CDR2 from the germline V gene are ENHRY and SYGVKD. Trimming stripped 3 bases from V and 0 bases from J, with 6 bases between. CDR3 in amino acids: CAISDWVSGANVLTF. CDR3 coding DNA: TGTGCCATCAGTGACTGGGTCTCTGGGGCCAACGTCCTGACTTTC.

This clone has a single count. The chain joins TRBV6-1 to TRBJ1-5; D uncertain. Germline V CDR1 and CDR2: MNHNS, SASEGT. V lost 2 bases, J lost 7 bases, and 15 bases lay in between. CDR3 size: 15 residues. CDR3 nucleotides: TGTGCCAGCAGTGAAACCGCCGGGGTTCTCCAGCCCCAGCATTTT. Encoded protein: CASSETAGVLQPQHF.

The chain combines TRBV28 with TRBJ2-1; D possibly corresponds to TRBD1 (5 bases). V was shortened by 0 bases and J by 6 bases, with 9 bases between the two germline ends. Germline CDR1 reads MDHEN; CDR2 reads SYDVKM. The CDR3 runs 14 residues. The DNA for the CDR3 is TGTGCCAGCAGTTTATGGGGGCCGGGCAATGAGCAGTTCTTC. This codes for CASSLWGPGNEQFF.

V and J are TRBV18 and TRBJ2-3, with a possible D match to TRBD2 (5 bases). CDR1 and CDR2 from the germline V gene are KGHSH and LQKENI. The CDR3 extends over 14 amino acids. V lost 3 bases and J lost 4, with 11 bases in between. The CDR3 is CASSPGKEADTQYF. DNA of the CDR3: TGTGCCAGCTCACCGGGGAAGGAGGCAGATACGCAGTATTTT.

The gene calls are TRBV7-3 and TRBJ2-3; 10 nucleotides match TRBD2. This CDR3 is built from 17 residues. The V segment lost 4 bases and the J segment 3 bases; nucleotides outside the gene matches: 10. The germline V gene has CDR1 SGHTA and CDR2 FQGTGA. The CDR3: CASSSGWSGRGTDTQYF. Written as DNA, the CDR3 is TGTGCCAGCAGCTCTGGTTGGAGCGGGAGGGGAACAGATACGCAGTATTTT.

The rearrangement uses TRBV5-1 and TRBJ1-2; D call uncertain. The CDR3 has 15 amino acids. Germline V lookup: CDR1 SGHRS, CDR2 YFSETQ. Trimming took 0 bases from V and 5 from J, leaving 14 bases between them. DNA for the CDR3: TGCGCCAGCAGCTTGGCTTTAGTTCCGGAATATGGCTACACCTTC. It codes for CASSLALVPEYGYTF.